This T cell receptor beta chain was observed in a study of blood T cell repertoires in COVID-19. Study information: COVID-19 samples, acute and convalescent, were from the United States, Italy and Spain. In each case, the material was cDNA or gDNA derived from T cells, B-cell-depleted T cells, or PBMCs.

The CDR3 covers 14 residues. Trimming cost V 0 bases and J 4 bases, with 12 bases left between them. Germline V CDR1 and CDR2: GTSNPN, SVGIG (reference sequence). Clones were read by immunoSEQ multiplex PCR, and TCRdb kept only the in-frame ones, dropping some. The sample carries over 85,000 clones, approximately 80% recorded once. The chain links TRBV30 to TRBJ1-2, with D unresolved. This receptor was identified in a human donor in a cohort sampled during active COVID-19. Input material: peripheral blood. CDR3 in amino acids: CAWSVWPSSYGYTF. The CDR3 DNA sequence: TGTGCCTGGAGTGTTTGGCCCTCGTCCTATGGCTACACCTTC.